This TCR beta chain came from a study of cytomegalovirus exposure and HLA in healthy donors. The CDR3 consists of 13 residues. Germline V gene lookup returns CDR1 SGHVS and CDR2 FQNEAQ. V dropped 5 bases and J dropped 4; count of bases not matched to a gene: 3. Primers included in the PCR were 60 Vbeta and 13 Jbeta primers. Method: immunoSEQ multiplex PCR; TCRdb's copy keeps in-frame clones and lacks some. The sample contains about 140,000 clones, about 81% of which appear only once. The chain recombines TRBV7-8 with TRBJ1-2; TRBD1 aligns across 8 bases. The clonotype comes from a man aged 25-45 years in good health and CMV-seronegative. Sequencing was carried out using PBMCs. The CDR3 loop reads CASSTGGGYGYTF. CDR3 bases: TGTGCCAGCAGCACAGGGGGTGGCTATGGCTACACCTTC. Variable domain in full (rest from reference TRBV7-8 and TRBJ1-2): GAGVSQSPRYKVAKRGQDVALRCDPISGHVSLFWYQQALGQGPEFLTYFQNEAQLDKSGLPSDRFFAERPEGSVSTLKIQRTQQEDSAVYLCASSTGGGYGYTFGSGTRLTVV.